This TCR beta chain emerged from a study of shared clonotypes between healthy human individuals. Only one count was recorded for this clone. The CDR3 loop spans 14 amino acids. The ends were cut back, 9 bases at V and 4 bases at J, with 18 bases in the middle. Germline values: CDR1 KGHSH, CDR2 LQKENI. Using immunoSEQ multiplex PCR, the repertoire was profiled, and TCRdb retains in-frame clones only, with some absent. Found here are some 790,000 clones, 55% to 80% of them singletons; the top ten hold less than 2%. The V call is TRBV18, the J call TRBJ2-5; TRBD1 is a possible D gene (5 bases). The source material was memory CD4+ T cells sorted from blood. The subset is: CD45RA-negative fraction. This receptor was taken from a woman aged 25 to 39 in good health. DNA for the CDR3: TGTGCCAGTCAAACGAGGACCCAGGGAGAGACCCAGTACTTC. It is translated as CASQTRTQGETQYF.